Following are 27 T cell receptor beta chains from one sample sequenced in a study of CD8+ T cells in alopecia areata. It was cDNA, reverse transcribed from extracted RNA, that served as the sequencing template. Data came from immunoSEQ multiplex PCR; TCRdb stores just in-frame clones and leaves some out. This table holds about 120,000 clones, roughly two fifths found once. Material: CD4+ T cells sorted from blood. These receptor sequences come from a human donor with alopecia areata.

The chain's CDR3 is CASGYEVAGELFF. CDR3 DNA: TGTGCCAGCGGCTATGAGGTAGCCGGGGAGCTGTTTTTT. The chain uses TRBV28 and TRBJ2-2; D is undetermined. The CDR3 contains 13 residues. In germline, CDR1 is MDHEN, CDR2 SYDVKM. V shed 8 bases and J shed 6 bases, with 13 bases lying between them.

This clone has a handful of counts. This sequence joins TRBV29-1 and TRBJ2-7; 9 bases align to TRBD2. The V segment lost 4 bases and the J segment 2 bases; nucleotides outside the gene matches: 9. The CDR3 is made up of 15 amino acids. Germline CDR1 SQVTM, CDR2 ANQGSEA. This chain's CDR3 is CSVVVTSGSPYEQYF. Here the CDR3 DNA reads TGCAGCGTTGTGGTAACTAGCGGGTCACCCTACGAGCAGTACTTC.

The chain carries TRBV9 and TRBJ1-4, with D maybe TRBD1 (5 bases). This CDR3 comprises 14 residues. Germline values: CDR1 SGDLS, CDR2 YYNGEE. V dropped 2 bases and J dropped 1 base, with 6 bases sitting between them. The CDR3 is CASSVQGTNEKLFF. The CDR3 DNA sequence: TGTGCCAGCAGCGTTCAGGGAACTAATGAAAAACTGTTTTTT.

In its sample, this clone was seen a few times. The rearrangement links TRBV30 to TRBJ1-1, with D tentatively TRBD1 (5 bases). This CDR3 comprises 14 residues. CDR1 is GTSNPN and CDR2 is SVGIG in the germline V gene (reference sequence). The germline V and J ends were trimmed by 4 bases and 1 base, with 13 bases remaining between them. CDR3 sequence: CAWKPGAANTEAFF. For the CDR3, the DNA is TGTGCCTGGAAACCCGGGGCAGCGAACACTGAAGCTTTCTTT.

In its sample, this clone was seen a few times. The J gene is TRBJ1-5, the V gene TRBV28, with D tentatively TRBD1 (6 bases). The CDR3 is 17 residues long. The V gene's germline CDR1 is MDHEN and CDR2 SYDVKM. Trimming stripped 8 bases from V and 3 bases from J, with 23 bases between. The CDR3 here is CASALILGGGFNQPQHF. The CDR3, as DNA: TGTGCCAGCGCCTTAATTCTGGGGGGCGGATTCAATCAGCCCCAGCATTTT.

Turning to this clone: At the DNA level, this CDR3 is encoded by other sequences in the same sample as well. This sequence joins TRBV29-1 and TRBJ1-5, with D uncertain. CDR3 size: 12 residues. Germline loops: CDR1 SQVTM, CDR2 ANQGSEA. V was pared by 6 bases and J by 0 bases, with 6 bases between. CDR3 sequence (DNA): TGCAGCGTCGGGGATAGCAATCAGCCCCAGCATTTT. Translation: CSVGDSNQPQHF.

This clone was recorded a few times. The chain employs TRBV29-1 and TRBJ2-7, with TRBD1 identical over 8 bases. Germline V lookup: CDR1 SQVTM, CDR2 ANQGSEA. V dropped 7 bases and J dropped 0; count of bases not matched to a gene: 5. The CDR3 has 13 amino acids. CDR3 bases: TGCAGCGCCCGGGACAGGACCTCCTACGAGCAGTACTTC. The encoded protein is CSARDRTSYEQYF.

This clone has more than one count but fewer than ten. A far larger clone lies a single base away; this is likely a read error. DNA for the CDR3: TGTGCCAGCAGCTTTGGGGAGACCCAGTACTTC. This sequence encodes CASSFGETQYF. This chain connects TRBV5-6 to TRBJ2-5, with no clear D. Germline loops: CDR1 SGHDT, CDR2 YYEEEE. The CDR3 consists of 11 residues. The V end lost 2 bases, the J end lost 5 bases, and 4 bases lay between the germline ends. Drawing the rest from reference TRBV5-6 and TRBJ2-5, the complete variable domain is DAGVTQSPTHLIKTRGQQVTLRCSPKSGHDTVSWYQQALGQGPQFIFQYYEEEERQRGNFPDRFSGHQFPNYSSELNVNALLLGDSALYLCASSFGETQYFGPGTRLLVL.

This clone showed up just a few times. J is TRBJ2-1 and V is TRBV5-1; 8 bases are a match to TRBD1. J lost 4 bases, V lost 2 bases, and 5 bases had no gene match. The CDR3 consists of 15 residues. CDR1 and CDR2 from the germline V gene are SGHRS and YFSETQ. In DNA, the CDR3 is TGCGCCAGCAGCTTAGACCGGGACAGGTACAATGAGCAGTTCTTC. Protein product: CASSLDRDRYNEQFF. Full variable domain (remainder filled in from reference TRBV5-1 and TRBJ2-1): KAGVTQTPRYLIKTRGQQVTLSCSPISGHRSVSWYQQTPGQGLQFLFEYFSETQRNKGNFPGRFSGRQFSNSRSEMNVSTLELGDSALYLCASSLDRDRYNEQFFGPGTRLTVL.

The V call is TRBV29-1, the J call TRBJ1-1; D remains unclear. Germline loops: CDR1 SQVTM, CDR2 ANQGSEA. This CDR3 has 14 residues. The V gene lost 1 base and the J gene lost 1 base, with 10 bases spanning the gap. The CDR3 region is CSVEGWTGNTEAFF. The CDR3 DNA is TGCAGCGTTGAAGGGTGGACGGGGAACACTGAAGCTTTCTTT.

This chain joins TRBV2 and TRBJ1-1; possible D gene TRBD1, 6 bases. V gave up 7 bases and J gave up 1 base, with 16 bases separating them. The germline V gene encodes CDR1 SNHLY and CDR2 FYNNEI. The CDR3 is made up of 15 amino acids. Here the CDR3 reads CASTLFGTPNTEAFF. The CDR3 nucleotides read TGTGCCAGCACATTATTCGGGACACCGAACACTGAAGCTTTCTTT. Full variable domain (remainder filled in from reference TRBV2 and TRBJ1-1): EPEVTQTPSHQVTQMGQEVILRCVPISNHLYFYWYRQILGQKVEFLVSFYNNEISEKSEIFDDQFSVERPDGSNFTLKIRSTKLEDSAMYFCASTLFGTPNTEAFFGQGTRLTVV.

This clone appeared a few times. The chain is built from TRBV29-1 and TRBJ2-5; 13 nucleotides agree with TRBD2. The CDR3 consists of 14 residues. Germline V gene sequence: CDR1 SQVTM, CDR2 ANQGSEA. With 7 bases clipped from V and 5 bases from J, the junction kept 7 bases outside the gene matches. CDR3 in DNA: TGCAGCGCAGGACTAGCGGGGGTCTCGGAGACCCAGTACTTC. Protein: CSAGLAGVSETQYF. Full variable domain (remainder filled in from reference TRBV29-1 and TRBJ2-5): SAVISQKPSRDICQRGTSLTIQCQVDSQVTMMFWYRQQPGQSLTLIATANQGSEATYESGFVIDKFPISRPNLTFSTLTVSNMSPEDSSIYLCSAGLAGVSETQYFGPGTRLLVL.

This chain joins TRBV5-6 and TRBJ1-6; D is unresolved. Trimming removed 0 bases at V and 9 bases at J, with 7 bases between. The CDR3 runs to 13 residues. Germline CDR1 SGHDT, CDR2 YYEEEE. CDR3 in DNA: TGTGCCAGCAGCTTGGTTCGGGCTTCACCCCTCCACTTT. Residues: CASSLVRASPLHF.

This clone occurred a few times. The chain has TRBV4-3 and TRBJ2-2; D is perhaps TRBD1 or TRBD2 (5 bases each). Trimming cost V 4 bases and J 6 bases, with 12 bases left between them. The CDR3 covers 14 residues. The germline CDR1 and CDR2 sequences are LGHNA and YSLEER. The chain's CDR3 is CASSPRMGAGELFF. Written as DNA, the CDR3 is TGCGCCAGCAGCCCAAGAATGGGGGCCGGGGAGCTGTTTTTT.

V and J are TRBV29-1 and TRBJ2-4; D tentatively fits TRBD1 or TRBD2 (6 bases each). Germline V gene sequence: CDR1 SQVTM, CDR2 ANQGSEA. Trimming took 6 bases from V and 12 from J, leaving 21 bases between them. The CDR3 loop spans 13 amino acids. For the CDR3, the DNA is TGCAGCGTGCGGAGGGACACTTGGGAAGCTCAGTACTTC. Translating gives CSVRRDTWEAQYF.

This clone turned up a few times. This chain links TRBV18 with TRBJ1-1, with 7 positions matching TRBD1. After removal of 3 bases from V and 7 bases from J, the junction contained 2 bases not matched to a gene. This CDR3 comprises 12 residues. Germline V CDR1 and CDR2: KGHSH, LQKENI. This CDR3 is CASSPRQGEAFF. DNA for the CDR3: TGTGCCAGCTCACCGCGACAGGGTGAAGCTTTCTTT. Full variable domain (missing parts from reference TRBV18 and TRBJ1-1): NAGVMQNPRHLVRRRGQEARLRCSPMKGHSHVYWYRQLPEEGLKFMVYLQKENIIDESGMPKERFSAEFPKEGPSILRIQQVVRGDSAAYFCASSPRQGEAFFGQGTRLTVV.

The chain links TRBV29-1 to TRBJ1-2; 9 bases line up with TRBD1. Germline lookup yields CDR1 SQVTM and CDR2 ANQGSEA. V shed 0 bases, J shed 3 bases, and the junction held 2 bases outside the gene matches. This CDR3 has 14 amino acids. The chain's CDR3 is CSVEDRTGDYGYTF. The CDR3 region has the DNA TGCAGCGTTGAAGACCGGACAGGGGACTATGGCTACACCTTC.

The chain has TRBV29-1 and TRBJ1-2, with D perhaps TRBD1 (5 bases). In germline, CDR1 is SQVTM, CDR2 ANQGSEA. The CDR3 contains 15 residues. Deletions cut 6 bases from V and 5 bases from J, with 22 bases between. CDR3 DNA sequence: TGCAGCGTCTGGCCGGGGGAGCAGGGACGGTATGGCTACACCTTC. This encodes CSVWPGEQGRYGYTF.

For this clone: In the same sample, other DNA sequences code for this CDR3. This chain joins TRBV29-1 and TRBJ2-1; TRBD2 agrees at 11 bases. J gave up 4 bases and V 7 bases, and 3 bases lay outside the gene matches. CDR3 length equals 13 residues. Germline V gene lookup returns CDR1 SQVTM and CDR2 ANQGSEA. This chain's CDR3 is CSAGTSGYNEQFF. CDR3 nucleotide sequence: TGCAGCGCTGGGACTAGCGGATACAATGAGCAGTTCTTC.

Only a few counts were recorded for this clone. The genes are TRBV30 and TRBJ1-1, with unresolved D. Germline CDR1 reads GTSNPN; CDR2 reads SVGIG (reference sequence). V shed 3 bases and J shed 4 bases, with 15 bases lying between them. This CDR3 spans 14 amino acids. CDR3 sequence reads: CAWRRPPGSTEAFF. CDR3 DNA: TGTGCCTGGAGACGACCCCCCGGGAGCACTGAAGCTTTCTTT.

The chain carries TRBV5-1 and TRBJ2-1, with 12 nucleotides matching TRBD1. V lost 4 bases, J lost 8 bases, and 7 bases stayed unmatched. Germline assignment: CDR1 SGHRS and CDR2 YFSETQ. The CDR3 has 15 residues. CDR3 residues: CASSGGTGGLDEQFF. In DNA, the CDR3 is TGCGCCAGCAGCGGCGGGACAGGGGGCTTGGATGAGCAGTTCTTC. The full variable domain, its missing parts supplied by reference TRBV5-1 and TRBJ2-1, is KAGVTQTPRYLIKTRGQQVTLSCSPISGHRSVSWYQQTPGQGLQFLFEYFSETQRNKGNFPGRFSGRQFSNSRSEMNVSTLELGDSALYLCASSGGTGGLDEQFFGPGTRLTVL.

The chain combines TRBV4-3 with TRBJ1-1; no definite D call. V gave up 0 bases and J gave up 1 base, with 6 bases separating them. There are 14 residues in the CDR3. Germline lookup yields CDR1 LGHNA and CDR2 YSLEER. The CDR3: CASSQDRSNTEAFF. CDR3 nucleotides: TGCGCCAGCAGCCAAGACAGGTCGAACACTGAAGCTTTCTTT.

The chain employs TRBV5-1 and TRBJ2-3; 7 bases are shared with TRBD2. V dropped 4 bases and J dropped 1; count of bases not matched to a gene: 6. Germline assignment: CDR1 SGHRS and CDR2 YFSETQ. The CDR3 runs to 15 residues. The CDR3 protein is CASSPPLAGTDTQYF. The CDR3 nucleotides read TGCGCCAGCAGCCCCCCCCTAGCGGGCACAGATACGCAGTATTTT.

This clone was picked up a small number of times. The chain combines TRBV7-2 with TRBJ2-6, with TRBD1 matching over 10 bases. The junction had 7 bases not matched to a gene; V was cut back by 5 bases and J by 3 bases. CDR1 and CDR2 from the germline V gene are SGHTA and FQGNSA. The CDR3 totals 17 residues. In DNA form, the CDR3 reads TGTGCCAGCAGCCCGGGACAGGGGCGAGGTGGGGCCAACGTCCTGACTTTC. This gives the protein CASSPGQGRGGANVLTF.

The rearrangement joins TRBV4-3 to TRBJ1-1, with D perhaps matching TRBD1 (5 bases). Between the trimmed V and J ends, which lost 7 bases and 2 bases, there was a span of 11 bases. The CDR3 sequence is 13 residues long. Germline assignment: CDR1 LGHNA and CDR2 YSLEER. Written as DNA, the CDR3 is TGCGCCAGCAACCAGGGTGTCAACACTGAAGCTTTCTTT. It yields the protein CASNQGVNTEAFF.

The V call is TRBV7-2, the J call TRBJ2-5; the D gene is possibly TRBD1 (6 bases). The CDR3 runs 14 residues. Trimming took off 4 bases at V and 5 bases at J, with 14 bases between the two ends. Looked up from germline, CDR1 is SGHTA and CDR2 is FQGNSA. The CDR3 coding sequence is TGTGCCAGCAGCTCCAATGGGGGCCGGGAGACCCAGTACTTC. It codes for CASSSNGGRETQYF.

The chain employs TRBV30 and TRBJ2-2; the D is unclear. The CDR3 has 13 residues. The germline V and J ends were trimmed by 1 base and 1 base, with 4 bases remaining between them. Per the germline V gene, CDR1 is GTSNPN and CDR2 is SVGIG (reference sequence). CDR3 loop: CAWSEGNTGELFF. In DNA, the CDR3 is TGTGCCTGGAGTGAGGGGAACACCGGGGAGCTGTTTTTT.